This entry is about one TCR beta chain. As yet, its antigen is unknown. The data were taken from a study of beta chain features in type 1 diabetes. Study-level results: Patients with type 1 diabetes showed fewer VDJ junction insertions and more deletions.

Trimming took 4 bases from V and 8 from J; bases not matched to a gene: 8. Germline lookup yields CDR1 MRHNA and CDR2 SNTAGT. The length of the CDR3 is 15 residues. cDNA synthesis used the whole RNA isolate, giving expressed TCRB sequences. Using immunoSEQ multiplex PCR, the repertoire was profiled, and TCRdb retains in-frame clones only, with some absent. The top ten clones hold about 0.6% of a sample with over 150,000 clones, about 8.5% of them seen once. Approximately 0.11 L of blood, on average, came from one heparinised draw per donor. The chain is built from TRBV6-4 and TRBJ2-1; 10 bases fit TRBD2. This sequence originates from a man aged 18 to 29 in good health. Sample: central memory CD4+ T cells from blood. The chain's CDR3 is CASSVELAGTDEQFF. The CDR3 DNA sequence: TGTGCCAGCAGTGTGGAACTAGCGGGAACCGATGAGCAGTTCTTC.